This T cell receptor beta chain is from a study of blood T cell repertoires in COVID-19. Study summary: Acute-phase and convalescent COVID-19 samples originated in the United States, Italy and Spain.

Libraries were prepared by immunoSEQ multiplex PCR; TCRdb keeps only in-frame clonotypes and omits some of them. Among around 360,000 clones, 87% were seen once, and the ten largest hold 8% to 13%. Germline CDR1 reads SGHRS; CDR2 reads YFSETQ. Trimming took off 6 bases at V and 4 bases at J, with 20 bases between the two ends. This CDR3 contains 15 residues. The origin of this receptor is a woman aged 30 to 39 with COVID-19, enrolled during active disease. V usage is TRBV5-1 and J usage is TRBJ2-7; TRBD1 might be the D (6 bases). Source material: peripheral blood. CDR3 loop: CASTPTGRSLYEQYF. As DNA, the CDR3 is TGCGCCAGCACCCCGACAGGTCGGAGCCTATACGAGCAGTACTTC.